The entry that follows covers one T cell receptor beta chain sequence. This clonotype was seen more than once but under ten times. Which antigen it targets is not known. No clone much larger than this one lies a single base away; base qualities are absent. Reading the germline V gene (reference sequence) gives CDR1 DFQATT and CDR2 SNEGSKA. The CDR3 starts with the cysteine, ends with the phenylalanine, and has 12 residues. Of all the DNA, just the CDR3 is kept, 36 bases in frame from base 1. V lost 7 bases and J lost 3 bases, and the count of bases not matched to a germline gene is 3. The sample belongs to a study of identical twins (dated by TCRdb to about 2016). For the wider study: The study deep-sequenced TCR alpha and beta repertoires from monozygotic twins, unrelated adults of various ages and cord blood to test whether fetal clonotypes persist. Replicate twin experiments were performed at different times using different library preparation protocols to rule out contamination. Study-wide conclusions, independent of this receptor: Compared with coincidental sharing between unrelated individuals, an excess of low generation-probability sequences was observed among out-of-frame TCR alpha sequences shared between twins. Zero-insertion analyses could be partly confounded by invariant T cells such as MAIT and iNKT, though diverse VJ usage argued against such confounding for most clonotypes. Because the same donors could not be followed over many years, the conclusions relied on cross-sectional statistical analysis. In monozygotic twins, out-of-frame TCR alpha sharing was systematically underestimated by recombination models, although the models agreed with sharing between unrelated individuals. Abundant cord blood beta clonotypes carried fewer insertions; young adult naive repertoires showed a weaker similar trend, while memory repertoires showed none. Excess twin sharing in beta out-of-frame sequences was weaker because fewer shared sequences lowered the signal-to-noise ratio.

Only healthy Caucasian donors were included. The twin cohort comprised three pairs of female monozygotic twins, all aged roughly 18 to 30 years. Miltenyi CD45RO+ enrichment and human naive T-cell isolation kits were used to isolate memory (CD45RO+) and naive T cells from PBMC. The receptor library was made with 5' RACE. Sequencing instrument: Illumina HiSeq 2000. Template switching added a universal primer binding site, and the final cDNA carried a unique molecular identifier that allowed TCR cDNA molecules to be counted accurately. Specific primers in the conserved constant-segment region were used to synthesize first-strand cDNA for TCR alpha and beta chains. Each cDNA library was double barcoded, with a SMART-Mk sample barcode plus Illumina barcodes, to control for contamination. TruSeq adapter sequences, together with Illumina sample barcodes, were added in two successive PCR steps. Sequencing of the TCR alpha and beta cDNA libraries was done on the Illumina HiSeq platform using custom primers. The published analysis was carried out like this. Raw reads were processed with MiGEC to extract unique molecular identifiers, and MiXCR was used to determine CDR3 positions. Recombination models were inferred per individual with the repgenHMM and IGoR tools using an EM algorithm. Shared clonotypes were analyzed with the tcR package in R, and sharing was normalized by the product of cloneset sizes. Out-of-frame nonproductive sequences were analyzed to study raw recombination free of thymic and clonal selection effects. TCRdb took the public reads, trimmed them with fastp at Q25, ran MiXCR for clone calling and kept in-frame beta chains. Every entry covers one CDR3 protein and lists the most common genes and DNA from its rows. These V and J calls originate from TCRdb's pipeline instead of the authors' own analysis. The sample table records under 250,000 distinct CDR3 sequences; more than 9.5% of these occur just once. 3.5% to 5% of the sample lies in the top ten.

This sample also belongs to another study, concerning yellow fever vaccine responses in identical twins. The second study also describes: According to the authors, in identical twins the way T cells responded to vaccination appeared partly convergent and partly personalized. Focusing on identical twins, the study followed the T cell clones that responded to the vaccine, and did so with precision.

This TCR derives from a woman under 30 in good health. The chain joins TRBV20-1 to TRBJ1-2, with TRBD1 matching 9 junction bases. Sequencing input: memory (CD45RO+) T cells sorted from blood. The label giving this sample's cell subset or site can be read as: CD45RO+ enriched T cells. The DNA sequence is TGCAGTGGGGGACAGGGAGACTATGGCTACACCTTC. This encodes CSGGQGDYGYTF.